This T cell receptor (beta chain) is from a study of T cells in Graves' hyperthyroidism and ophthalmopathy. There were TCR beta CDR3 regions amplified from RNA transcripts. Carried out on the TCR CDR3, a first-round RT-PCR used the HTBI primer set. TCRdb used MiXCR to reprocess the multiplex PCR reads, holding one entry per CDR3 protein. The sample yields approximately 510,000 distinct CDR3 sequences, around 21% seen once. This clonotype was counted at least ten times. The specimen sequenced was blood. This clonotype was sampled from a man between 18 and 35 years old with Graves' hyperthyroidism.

The CDR3 spells CASKGVGKNIQYF. CDR3 in DNA: TGTGCCAGCAAGGGAGTAGGCAAAAACATTCAGTACTTC. J is TRBJ2-4 and V is TRBV27; a weak D match, TRBD2 (5 bases). Germline CDR1 is MNHEY and CDR2 is SMNVEV (reference sequence). V was clipped by 7 bases and J by 3 bases, with 10 bases between them. This CDR3 has 13 residues.